The rows below give T cell receptor beta chains drawn from one sample of a study of blood T cell repertoires in COVID-19. Sequenced by immunoSEQ multiplex PCR; TCRdb stores in-frame clones only, minus some. The table includes 190,000 or so clones, about 87% detected once. The sequencing sample was made of peripheral blood. These receptors all come from a man aged 60 to 75 who had recovered from COVID-19. Each CDR3 is given with its conserved first and last residue. D genes are given only for firm matches. Expanded clones are given a class, and other clones once, few, many or no size at all.

abundance	j_gene	v_gene	d_gene	CDR3aa	CDR3nt
.	TRBJ2-7	TRBV7-9	.	CASSLARRQGSYEQYF	TGTGCCAGCAGCTTAGCGCGAAGGCAGGGCAGCTACGAGCAGTACTTC
.	TRBJ2-3	TRBV9	.	CASSAEVGHAYF	TGTGCCAGCAGCGCGGAGGTGGGACACGCGTATTTT
.	TRBJ1-5	TRBV28	TRBD1	CASSPGQGGNQPQHF	TGTGCCAGCAGCCCGGGACAGGGTGGTAATCAGCCCCAGCATTTT
.	TRBJ2-3	TRBV5-4	TRBD2	CASSLRLAGSIDTQYF	TGTGCCAGCAGCTTGAGGCTAGCGGGGTCGATAGATACGCAGTATTTT
once	TRBJ2-3	TRBV16	TRBD2	CASSLTGTSGRGGGDTQYF	TGTGCCAGCAGCCTAACCGGGACTAGCGGGAGGGGAGGGGGAGATACGCAGTATTTT
.	TRBJ1-2	TRBV28	TRBD1	CASSRTGDYGYTF	TGTGCCAGCAGCCGGACAGGGGACTATGGCTACACCTTC
.	TRBJ1-1	TRBV6-5	.	CASSDSLNTEAFF	TGTGCCAGCAGTGACTCTTTAAACACTGAAGCTTTCTTT
.	TRBJ1-3	TRBV27	TRBD1	CASSQRAPGQDLSGNTIYF	TGTGCCAGCAGCCAACGTGCCCCGGGACAGGACTTGAGTGGAAACACCATATATTTT
.	TRBJ2-5	TRBV27	.	CASSLQPDVKRGETQYF	TGTGCCAGCAGTTTACAGCCGGACGTGAAAAGGGGAGAGACCCAGTACTTC
.	TRBJ2-1	TRBV16	TRBD2	CASSRLGGGSYNEQFF	TGTGCCAGCAGCCGGCTGGGGGGGGGCTCCTACAATGAGCAGTTCTTC
.	TRBJ2-2	TRBV20-1	TRBD2	CSASYKTSGGPTGELFF	TGCAGTGCTAGTTATAAGACCAGCGGGGGACCCACCGGGGAGCTGTTTTTT
few	TRBJ2-7	TRBV4-2	TRBD1	CASSQQQGSYEQYF	TGTGCCAGCAGCCAACAACAGGGGTCCTACGAGCAGTACTTC
once	TRBJ1-5	TRBV6-5	.	CASSYGRGYNQPQHF	TGTGCCAGCAGTTACGGCAGGGGTTATAATCAGCCCCAGCATTTT
.	TRBJ2-5	TRBV30	TRBD2	CASTGTSGKQETQYF	TGTGCCTCTACCGGGACTAGCGGGAAACAAGAGACCCAGTACTTC
.	TRBJ2-1	TRBV3-1/TRBV3-2	TRBD2	CASTSPLAGGPLFEQFF	TGTGCCAGCACCAGCCCCCTAGCGGGGGGGCCGCTTTTCGAGCAGTTCTTC
.	TRBJ1-1	TRBV5-1	.	CASSRGGQSTEAFF	TGCGCCAGCAGCCGGGGGGGTCAGAGCACTGAAGCTTTCTTT
.	TRBJ2-1	TRBV7-9	TRBD2	CASSPGLADYNEQFF	TGTGCCAGCAGCCCAGGACTAGCGGACTACAATGAGCAGTTCTTC
.	TRBJ1-5	TRBV18	.	CASSPDTGNRPQHF	TGTGCCAGCTCACCGGACACCGGAAATAGGCCCCAGCATTTT
.	TRBJ2-6	TRBV3-1/TRBV3-2	.	CASSLGAGTSGANVLTF	TGTGCCAGCAGCCTAGGGGCGGGGACCTCTGGGGCCAACGTCCTGACTTTC
.	TRBJ2-5	TRBV7-3	TRBD2	CASSPAGGLETQYF	TGTGCCAGCAGCCCAGCGGGGGGGCTGGAGACCCAGTACTTC
.	TRBJ1-6	TRBV7-9	.	CASSPNNSPLHF	TGTGCCAGCAGCCCTAATAATTCACCCCTCCACTTT
.	TRBJ2-3	TRBV7-2	TRBD2	CASSRTSGPPDTQYF	TGTGCCAGCAGCAGGACTAGCGGGCCCCCAGATACGCAGTATTTT
.	TRBJ2-6	TRBV7-6	.	CASSPDTLTGANVLTF	TGTGCCAGCAGCCCCGACACCTTGACTGGGGCCAACGTCCTGACTTTC
.	TRBJ2-6	TRBV3-1/TRBV3-2	TRBD1	CASSGLLQGPGANVLTF	TGTGCCAGCAGTGGCCTTTTACAGGGGCCCGGGGCCAACGTCCTGACTTTC
.	TRBJ1-1	TRBV28	.	CASSPESGGRFLDTEAFF	TGTGCCAGCAGTCCCGAGTCGGGGGGGCGCTTTCTAGACACTGAAGCTTTCTTT
.	TRBJ2-7	TRBV5-1	TRBD2	CASSLGSGGSYEQYF	TGCGCCAGCAGCTTAGGCAGCGGGGGCTCTTACGAGCAGTACTTC
.	TRBJ2-7	TRBV10-1	.	CASSAQGLPYEQYF	TGCGCCAGCAGTGCCCAGGGCCTCCCCTACGAGCAGTACTTC
.	TRBJ2-6	TRBV7-9	.	CASGAGANVLTF	TGTGCCAGCGGAGCTGGGGCCAACGTCCTGACTTTC
.	TRBJ2-7	TRBV10-3	TRBD1	CAISGDSSSYEQYF	TGTGCCATCAGTGGGGACAGCAGCTCCTACGAGCAGTACTTC
.	TRBJ1-1	TRBV28	.	CASSSSKDYNTEAFF	TGTGCCAGCAGTTCCTCTAAGGACTATAACACTGAAGCTTTCTTT
.	TRBJ2-6	TRBV18	TRBD2	CASSPPRAGAGANVLTF	TGTGCCAGCTCACCACCCCGGGCGGGAGCTGGGGCCAACGTCCTGACTTTC
once	TRBJ1-5	TRBV4-2	.	CASSQERQDFRQPQHF	TGTGCCAGCAGCCAAGAGAGACAGGATTTTCGGCAGCCCCAGCATTTT
.	TRBJ1-3	TRBV30	.	CAWSVWPSGNTIYF	TGTGCCTGGAGTGTCTGGCCCTCTGGAAACACCATATATTTT
.	TRBJ2-1	TRBV9	TRBD1	CASSVVLGDRGWNEQFF	TGTGCCAGCAGCGTAGTCCTGGGGGACAGGGGGTGGAATGAGCAGTTCTTC
.	TRBJ1-1	TRBV5-1	TRBD1	CASSRSLTGEMNTEAFF	TGCGCCAGCAGCCGAAGTTTAACAGGGGAAATGAACACTGAAGCTTTCTTT
few	TRBJ2-6	TRBV6-1	TRBD2	CASSEKRLAGAGANVLTF	TGTGCCAGCAGTGAAAAGAGACTAGCGGGAGCTGGGGCCAACGTCCTGACTTTC
.	TRBJ1-1	TRBV19	.	CASRMGPRGQNTEAFF	TGTGCCAGTAGGATGGGCCCCAGGGGACAGAACACTGAAGCTTTCTTT
.	TRBJ1-2	TRBV11-2	TRBD1	CASRRTGLSNYGYTF	TGTGCCAGCAGAAGGACAGGCTTATCTAACTATGGCTACACCTTC
.	TRBJ2-2	TRBV5-1	.	CASSLASGNTGELFF	TGCGCCAGCAGCTTGGCTTCGGGGAACACCGGGGAGCTGTTTTTT
.	TRBJ2-4	TRBV7-2	.	CASSLDRTKNIQYF	TGTGCCAGCAGCTTAGACAGGACCAAAAACATTCAGTACTTC
.	TRBJ1-1	TRBV7-6	TRBD1	CASSLPDRGPTEAFF	TGTGCCAGCAGCTTACCGGACAGGGGGCCGACTGAAGCTTTCTTT
.	TRBJ2-7	TRBV27	.	CASSLRLRGHEQYF	TGTGCCAGCAGTTTGCGGCTCAGGGGACACGAGCAGTACTTC
.	TRBJ2-5	TRBV30	TRBD1	CAWGGQAKQETQYF	TGTGCCTGGGGGGGACAGGCGAAACAAGAGACCCAGTACTTC
.	TRBJ2-5	TRBV11-2	.	CASDVGTSYKGETQYF	TGTGCCAGCGATGTAGGGACTTCGTATAAAGGGGAGACCCAGTACTTC
.	TRBJ1-1	TRBV11-1	.	CASSPAPGDTEAFF	TGTGCCAGCAGCCCGGCTCCAGGGGACACTGAAGCTTTCTTT
few	TRBJ2-7	TRBV10-2	TRBD1	CASSESRDRLSYEQYF	TGCGCCAGCAGTGAGTCCCGGGACAGGCTCTCCTACGAGCAGTACTTC
.	TRBJ2-4	TRBV6-5	.	CASSTGLAKNIQYF	TGTGCCAGCTCCACAGGGCTCGCCAAAAACATTCAGTACTTC
.	TRBJ1-4	TRBV19	.	CASSLQGLYEKLFF	TGTGCCAGTAGTCTGCAGGGACTTTACGAAAAACTGTTTTTT
few	TRBJ1-1	TRBV6-4	.	CASRVRGDTEAFF	TGTGCCAGCAGGGTCAGGGGAGACACTGAAGCTTTCTTT
.	TRBJ2-6	TRBV24-1	.	CATSSSGANVLTF	TGTGCCACCAGTTCGTCTGGGGCCAACGTCCTGACTTTC
.	TRBJ1-4	TRBV7-3	.	CASSLNRGKLFF	TGTGCCAGCAGCCTTAACCGGGGAAAACTGTTTTTT
.	TRBJ2-3	TRBV5-4	.	CASSLDKTNTDTQYF	TGTGCCAGCAGCTTGGACAAAACTAACACAGATACGCAGTATTTT
.	TRBJ1-6	TRBV19	.	CASTAGLYESPLHF	TGTGCCAGTACCGCAGGACTTTATGAATCACCCCTCCACTTT